These 32 T cell receptor beta chains originate from one sample sequenced in a study of radiotherapy plus CTLA-4 blockade in lung cancer. Using immunoSEQ multiplex PCR, the repertoire was profiled, and TCRdb retains in-frame clones only, with some absent. The sample has approximately 70,000 clones; less than 85% are singletons. The material was peripheral blood, obtained from a patient treated with radiotherapy plus ipilimumab. Receptors originate from a human donor with non-small cell lung cancer whose response to radiotherapy plus ipilimumab could not be evaluated. Some clones in this sample may be carry-over from other donors' samples.

V gene TRBV6-1 combines with J gene TRBJ1-6; the match to TRBD1 covers 7 bases. V trimming: 10 bases; J trimming: 10 bases; junction bases outside the gene matches: 10. This CDR3 spans 13 amino acids. CDR1 is MNHNS, CDR2 SASEGT, per germline. The CDR3 protein is CATSRDSDSPLHF. The CDR3 coding sequence is TGTGCCACCTCCCGGGACAGCGACTCACCCCTCCACTTT.

This clone was counted only a few times. This rearrangement joins TRBV18 to TRBJ1-6, with D perhaps matching TRBD1 (6 bases). Trimming shortened V by 2 bases and J by 10 bases, and 12 bases separated the two germline ends. This CDR3 has 14 amino acids. Germline loops: CDR1 KGHSH, CDR2 LQKENI. The CDR3 here is CASSPWDKTSPLHF. CDR3 bases: TGTGCCAGCTCACCATGGGACAAGACCTCACCCCTCCACTTT.

This clone appeared once. V gene TRBV5-1 combines with J gene TRBJ2-2; 12 positions agree with TRBD2. J gave up 0 bases and V 1 base, and 4 bases lay outside the gene matches. The CDR3 runs 18 residues. Germline-derived CDR1 and CDR2 are SGHRS and YFSETQ. CDR3 sequence: CASSLMPSGGANTGELFF. The CDR3 bases are TGCGCCAGCAGCTTGATGCCTAGCGGGGGGGCGAACACCGGGGAGCTGTTTTTT.

The chain uses TRBV5-1 and TRBJ2-1; weak D call: TRBD2 (5 bases). The CDR3 extends over 11 amino acids. Germline-derived CDR1 and CDR2 are SGHRS and YFSETQ. V shed 4 bases and J shed 9 bases, with 8 bases lying between them. The CDR3 region is CASSEGSEQFF. The CDR3 DNA follows: TGCGCCAGCAGCGAGGGTAGTGAGCAGTTCTTC.

The V call is TRBV7-2, the J call TRBJ2-2; TRBD1 agrees at 7 bases. V lost 6 bases, J lost 3 bases, and 4 bases stayed unmatched. This CDR3 spans 14 amino acids. The germline CDR1 and CDR2 sequences are SGHTA and FQGNSA. CDR3 in DNA: TGTGCCAGCAGGGGGGACAGATACACCGGGGAGCTGTTTTTT. This sequence encodes CASRGDRYTGELFF. The full variable domain, completed using reference TRBV7-2 and TRBJ2-2, is GAGVSQSPSNKVTEKGKDVELRCDPISGHTALYWYRQSLGQGLEFLIYFQGNSAPDKSGLPSDRFSAERTGGSVSTLTIQRTQQEDSAVYLCASRGDRYTGELFFGEGSRLTVL.

The chain carries TRBV29-1 and TRBJ1-4; 8 bases are shared with TRBD1. V lost 6 bases and J lost 5; bases outside the gene matches: 5. The CDR3 is made up of 13 amino acids. Germline CDR1 is SQVTM and CDR2 is ANQGSEA. The chain's CDR3 is CSVRTGQNEKLFF. For the CDR3, the DNA is TGCAGCGTACGGACAGGGCAGAATGAAAAACTGTTTTTT.

This chain links TRBV11-2 with TRBJ2-7; D might be TRBD1 (5 bases). This CDR3 is 13 amino acids long. Germline-derived CDR1 and CDR2 are SGHAT and FQNNGV. Trimming left V 6 bases short and J 6 bases short, with 15 bases between. This chain's CDR3 is CASSPERQGEQYF. CDR3 DNA sequence: TGTGCCAGCAGTCCGGAGAGGCAGGGCGAGCAGTACTTC. The full variable domain, rest sourced from reference TRBV11-2 and TRBJ2-7, is EAGVAQSPRYKIIEKRQSVAFWCNPISGHATLYWYQQILGQGPKLLIQFQNNGVVDDSQLPKDRFSAERLKGVDSTLKIQPAKLEDSAVYLCASSPERQGEQYFGPGTRLTVT.

The V call is TRBV5-1, the J call TRBJ2-4; TRBD2 matches 7 bases. Germline CDR1 and CDR2: SGHRS and YFSETQ. After removal of 5 bases from V and 7 bases from J, the junction contained 6 bases not matched to a gene. CDR3 length equals 13 residues. The CDR3 coding sequence is TGCGCCAGCAGAGGACTAGACTCGAACATTCAGTACTTC. Translation: CASRGLDSNIQYF.

This clone has a handful of counts. The rearrangement joins TRBV19 to TRBJ1-5; 7 bases fit TRBD1. The CDR3 runs to 13 residues. Germline V gene data show CDR1 as LNHDA and CDR2 as SQIVND (reference sequence). The V segment lost 6 bases and the J segment 7 bases; nucleotides outside the gene matches: 6. The CDR3 loop is CASRTGQGQPQHF. The CDR3 nucleotides read TGTGCCAGTAGGACAGGGCAAGGGCAGCCCCAGCATTTT.

V usage is TRBV18 and J usage is TRBJ1-1, with no clear D. The CDR3 extends over 12 amino acids. The germline V gene encodes CDR1 KGHSH and CDR2 LQKENI. Trimming stripped 3 bases from V and 7 bases from J, with 9 bases between. The CDR3: CASSPVAGEAFF. The CDR3 coding sequence is TGTGCCAGCTCACCCGTAGCGGGTGAAGCTTTCTTT.

This clone occurred a few times. The gene calls are TRBV6-5 and TRBJ1-2; the match to TRBD1 covers 9 bases. Germline CDR1 is MNHEY and CDR2 is SVGAGI. There are 15 residues in the CDR3. V gave up 0 bases and J gave up 5 bases; unmatched junction bases: 4. The CDR3 DNA follows: TGTGCCAGCAGTTACTCCGGACAGGGGTTATATGGCTACACCTTC. This encodes CASSYSGQGLYGYTF.

The chain employs TRBV10-3 and TRBJ2-3; a possible D gene is TRBD2 (7 bases). V was clipped by 8 bases and J by 4 bases, with 22 bases between them. The CDR3 runs 16 residues. CDR1 is ENHRY and CDR2 is SYGVKD in the germline V gene. CDR3 DNA: TGTGCCATCGCCCTTCTCCGGGGGGCGGGGTCAGATACGCAGTATTTT. This sequence encodes CAIALLRGAGSDTQYF.

The CDR3 spells CASSGRLAGQETQYF. The CDR3 DNA reads as TGTGCCAGCAGTGGGCGACTAGCGGGTCAAGAGACCCAGTACTTC. The chain couples TRBV2 to TRBJ2-5, with 10 bases fitting TRBD2. With V trimmed by 4 bases and J by 2 bases, 4 bases remained unmatched. Germline CDR1 and CDR2: SNHLY and FYNNEI. CDR3 size: 15 residues.

There are a few counts of this clone. The chain joins TRBV5-1 to TRBJ2-2; 11 bases are a match to TRBD2. There are 15 residues in the CDR3. Germline CDR1 SGHRS, CDR2 YFSETQ. V shed 2 bases, J shed 5 bases, and the junction held 2 bases outside the gene matches. The CDR3: CASSLTSGGTGELFF. The CDR3 DNA is TGCGCCAGCAGCTTAACTAGCGGGGGAACCGGGGAGCTGTTTTTT.

This clone occurred a few times. This chain joins TRBV7-9 and TRBJ1-4; possibly TRBD1 for D (6 bases). Germline V lookup: CDR1 SEHNR, CDR2 FQNEAQ (reference sequence). Between the trimmed V and J ends, which lost 4 bases and 8 bases, there was a span of 8 bases. This CDR3 region has 12 residues. The CDR3 bases are TGTGCCAGCAGCTACAGGGACGAAAAACTGTTTTTT. Translation: CASSYRDEKLFF.

As DNA, the CDR3 is TGTGCCAGCAGTGAAGGCAGGGATTACGGCTACACCTTC. Translated, it gives CASSEGRDYGYTF. V is TRBV6-1 and J is TRBJ1-2; D is perhaps TRBD1 (5 bases). The CDR3 is made up of 13 amino acids. The ends were cut back, 1 base at V and 8 bases at J, with 11 bases in the middle. CDR1 and CDR2 (germline): MNHNS, SASEGT.

The chain uses TRBV5-5 and TRBJ1-1, with D tentatively TRBD1 (5 bases). There are 14 residues in the CDR3. Trimming stripped 4 bases from V and 1 base from J, with 11 bases between. In germline, CDR1 is SGHKS, CDR2 YYEKEE (reference sequence). The CDR3 nucleotides read TGTGCCAGCAGCCCCGGGGGGGAGAACACTGAAGCTTTCTTT. Translated: CASSPGGENTEAFF.

The chain has TRBV7-8 and TRBJ2-7, with TRBD1 matching 9 bases. The CDR3 is 15 residues long. Unmatched junction bases numbered 7, after V lost 4 bases and J lost 3 bases. Per germline, CDR1 SGHVS and CDR2 FQNEAQ. CDR3 DNA: TGTGCCAGCAGCTCAACCACAGGGGGCCTCTACGAGCAGTACTTC. This translates into CASSSTTGGLYEQYF.

The V call is TRBV2, the J call TRBJ1-2, with D perhaps matching TRBD1 (6 bases). Germline V gives CDR1 SNHLY, CDR2 FYNNEI. V gave up 2 bases and J gave up 4 bases, with 11 bases separating them. This CDR3 is built from 14 residues. The CDR3 DNA reads TGTGCCAGCAGTGAATTGGGGACATCCTATGGCTACACCTTC. This sequence encodes CASSELGTSYGYTF.

V is TRBV28 and J is TRBJ1-1; 10 nucleotides match TRBD1. The ends lost 4 bases at V and 5 bases at J; junction bases unmatched: 7. There are 15 residues in the CDR3. Germline loops: CDR1 MDHEN, CDR2 SYDVKM. The CDR3 nucleotides are TGTGCCAGCAGTTCTACCGGGACAGGGGTTACTGAAGCTTTCTTT. This gives the protein CASSSTGTGVTEAFF.

DNA of the CDR3: TGCGCCAGCAGCTCCCTTAACGGACTAGCGGGGGGCACAGATACGCAGTATTTT. This translates into CASSSLNGLAGGTDTQYF. The chain has TRBV5-1 and TRBJ2-3; 13 bases align to TRBD2. Trimming removed 3 bases from V and 1 base from J; junction bases left unmatched: 8. The CDR3 extends over 18 amino acids. In germline, CDR1 is SGHRS, CDR2 YFSETQ. Based on the CDR3 plus reference TRBV5-1 and TRBJ2-3, the full variable domain is KAGVTQTPRYLIKTRGQQVTLSCSPISGHRSVSWYQQTPGQGLQFLFEYFSETQRNKGNFPGRFSGRQFSNSRSEMNVSTLELGDSALYLCASSSLNGLAGGTDTQYFGPGTRLTVL.

V and J are TRBV10-3 and TRBJ1-3; TRBD1 matches 10 bases. This CDR3 is 14 amino acids long. Trimming cost V 5 bases and J 12 bases; bases outside gene matches: 10. The germline gives CDR1 ENHRY, CDR2 SYGVKD. The CDR3 reads CAISPRDRGTIIYF. CDR3 DNA: TGTGCCATCAGTCCCCGGGACAGGGGAACGATCATATATTTT.

This chain connects TRBV18 to TRBJ1-2; D is unclear. Germline V CDR1 and CDR2: KGHSH, LQKENI. V lost 6 bases and J lost 3, with 17 bases in between. The CDR3 consists of 15 residues. The CDR3 here is CASSGVPDTDYGYTF. CDR3 coding DNA: TGTGCCAGCTCCGGCGTTCCTGACACGGACTATGGCTACACCTTC.

About this clone itself: The identical CDR3 is also encoded by other nucleotide sequences in the sample. V gene TRBV4-1 combines with J gene TRBJ1-6, with TRBD1 identical over 9 bases. In germline, CDR1 is MGHRA, CDR2 YSYEKL. V trimming: 4 bases; J trimming: 7 bases; junction bases outside the gene matches: 8. The CDR3 has 16 residues. CDR3 DNA sequence: TGCGCCAGCAGCCCCTTAGGAGGGACAGGGAATTCACCCCTCCACTTT. This translates into CASSPLGGTGNSPLHF.

The CDR3 protein is CASSFGQDQETQYF. CDR3 in DNA: TGCGCCAGCAGCTTCGGACAGGACCAAGAGACCCAGTACTTC. The chain couples TRBV5-1 to TRBJ2-5; 7 nucleotides line up with TRBD1. The CDR3 runs to 14 residues. The germline V gene encodes CDR1 SGHRS and CDR2 YFSETQ. Trimming took 2 bases from V and 0 from J; bases not matched to a gene: 1. The variable domain in full, with the rest retrieved from reference TRBV5-1 and TRBJ2-5, is KAGVTQTPRYLIKTRGQQVTLSCSPISGHRSVSWYQQTPGQGLQFLFEYFSETQRNKGNFPGRFSGRQFSNSRSEMNVSTLELGDSALYLCASSFGQDQETQYFGPGTRLLVL.

V and J are TRBV5-4 and TRBJ1-6; D remains ambiguous. This CDR3 contains 15 residues. Trimming stripped 4 bases from V and 7 bases from J, with 15 bases between. The germline V gene has CDR1 SGHNT and CDR2 YYREEE (reference sequence). This chain's CDR3 is CASSDSMFLNSPLHF. CDR3 DNA sequence: TGTGCCAGCAGCGACTCCATGTTTCTAAATTCACCCCTCCACTTT.

The genes are TRBV5-1 and TRBJ2-5; D gene uncertain. The CDR3 covers 12 residues. CDR1 is SGHRS and CDR2 is YFSETQ in the germline V gene. V dropped 7 bases and J dropped 2 bases, with 9 bases sitting between them. In nucleotides, the CDR3 is TGCGCCAGCCTTGGGCCACAAGAGACCCAGTACTTC. Protein sequence: CASLGPQETQYF. Together with reference TRBV5-1 and TRBJ2-5, the CDR3 gives the full variable domain: KAGVTQTPRYLIKTRGQQVTLSCSPISGHRSVSWYQQTPGQGLQFLFEYFSETQRNKGNFPGRFSGRQFSNSRSEMNVSTLELGDSALYLCASLGPQETQYFGPGTRLLVL.

V and J are TRBV4-3 and TRBJ2-1, with 9 positions matching TRBD1. The J segment lost 5 bases and the V segment lost 1 base, leaving 6 bases of the junction unmatched. Germline CDR1 reads LGHNA; CDR2 reads YSLEER. The length of the CDR3 is 16 residues. The CDR3 nucleotides are TGCGCCAGCAGCCAAGTCTGGACAGGGGAGCACAATGAGCAGTTCTTC. Protein product: CASSQVWTGEHNEQFF.

The V and J genes are TRBV27 and TRBJ2-5; maybe TRBD2 (7 bases). V was cut by 6 bases and J by 5 bases, with 13 bases left in between. This CDR3 is 13 amino acids long. Looked up from germline, CDR1 is MNHEY and CDR2 is SMNVEV (reference sequence). This CDR3 is CASSRGADETQYF. For the CDR3, the DNA is TGTGCCAGCAGCCGGGGGGCGGATGAGACCCAGTACTTC.

The table lists this clone with a few counts. The chain is built from TRBV7-9 and TRBJ1-3; D unclear. Germline CDR1 is SEHNR and CDR2 is FQNEAQ (reference sequence). CDR3 length: 15 residues. V gave up 5 bases and J gave up 8 bases, with 19 bases separating them. The CDR3 nucleotides are TGTGCCAGCAGCCCTAGGACTCTCTCTCGCGACACCATATATTTT. Its protein is CASSPRTLSRDTIYF.

The chain couples TRBV28 to TRBJ2-7; D might be TRBD2 (5 bases). This CDR3 is 12 amino acids long. Germline lookup yields CDR1 MDHEN and CDR2 SYDVKM. V was pared by 10 bases and J by 2 bases, with 12 bases between. CDR3 loop: CATEGTAYEQYF. The CDR3 DNA is TGTGCCACCGAGGGAACCGCCTACGAGCAGTACTTC. The full variable domain, rest sourced from reference TRBV28 and TRBJ2-7, is DVKVTQSSRYLVKRTGEKVFLECVQDMDHENMFWYRQDPGLGLRLIYFSYDVKMKEKGDIPEGYSVSREKKERFSLILESASTNQTSMYLCATEGTAYEQYFGPGTRLTVT.

This rearrangement joins TRBV6-1 to TRBJ2-7, with 9 bases lining up with TRBD1. Germline V gene sequence: CDR1 MNHNS, CDR2 SASEGT. V lost 7 bases to trimming and J lost 6 bases; unmatched junction nucleotides: 10. CDR3 length: 14 residues. The CDR3 DNA follows: TGTGCCAGCATTGGGGGGACAGGGAAAGGCGAGCAGTACTTC. Its protein product is CASIGGTGKGEQYF.